This entry describes one T cell receptor beta chain. What antigen it recognizes has not been identified. Base qualities are not at hand, and no much larger clone is one base apart. TCRbeta CDR3 regions were amplified from genomic DNA using the immunoSEQ Assay, a bias-controlled multiplex PCR. The study's processing was this. The number of nucleated cells in each sample was estimated by amplification of reference gene primers within the assay. To quantify the absolute abundance of each unique TCRbeta CDR3 rearrangement, sequence reads were collapsed and filtered. For each sample, productive Simpson clonality was calculated as the square root of Simpson's diversity index across productive rearrangements. Held by TCRdb, this immuneACCESS table contains in-frame sequences only and omits some clones. Under half of the omission traces to an unresolved V gene where checked; the cause of the rest is unknown. V and J calls and clone size follow that table, whereas D and trimming were derived from the DNA. Across this sample there are about 270,000 clones, with over 75% seen only once. Jointly, the top ten make up 9.1% of the sample.

The junction carries 5 bases between V and J, which are trimmed by 6 bases and 3 bases respectively. CDR3 length: 12 amino acids, cysteine to phenylalanine. Just CDR3 DNA is preserved here, 36 bases in frame from base 1. This entry is derived from a study of blood T cell repertoires in COVID-19 (dated by TCRdb to 2020 to 2021). Background for the entire study: Samples from collaborators originated in the United States, Italy and Spain and spanned both the acute and convalescent phases of COVID-19. The material from the prospective study consisted of cDNA or gDNA derived from T cells, B-cell-depleted T cells, or PBMCs. Deeply sampled blood TCRbeta repertoires from subjects exposed to, actively infected with, or recovered from COVID-19 were included in the dataset. The repertoires were released in a freely available public database meant as a resource for research on the immune response to SARS-CoV-2. Samples came from the ongoing ImmuneRACE study (first 160 participants) plus 1,254 subjects from 6 global collaborators. A de-identified subject ID, COVID-19 status, age in years and sex were almost always included in the sample metadata. HLA class I and class II types, where available, came from metadata supplied by the sample provider rather than from assay-based typing.

Summary of the overall study and its limitations: Clinical and demographic metadata were provided uncurated, with the amount varying by source and participant.

Participants in the prospective study were aged roughly 18 to 90 years, lived in 20 to 30 United States geographic areas, and enrolled through a virtual design. To assign participants to cohorts, the prospective study relied on clinical history that participants themselves reported in a screening survey and a study questionnaire. Mobile phlebotomists in the prospective study collected whole blood, serum and a nasopharyngeal or oropharyngeal swab from every participant. Prospective study participants could optionally give additional blood draws and questionnaires over an approximately two-month period. Before DNA extraction, blood samples from the prospective study were shipped at room temperature or frozen.

Sequences were obtained from PBMCs or T cells enriched from blood (not recorded which). This TCR was sampled from a woman aged 50 to 60 with acute COVID-19. This chain is built from TRBV12-3 or TRBV12-4 and TRBJ2-2; a weak D assignment points to TRBD1 (5 bases agree). The nucleotide sequence reads as follows: TGTGCCAGCAGACAGGACACCGGGGAGCTGTTTTTT. Its amino acids are CASRQDTGELFF.